A single sample gave rise to the 27 T cell receptor beta chains below, sequenced in a study of blood T cell dynamics during melanoma immunotherapy. The repertoire was sequenced with immunoSEQ multiplex PCR; TCRdb's copy has only in-frame clones and lacks some. This sample carries 13,000 to 15,000 clones, 87% of them seen once, and the ten largest clones take approximately 7.8%. Time point in this sample: week 3, after first cycle of checkpoint inhibitor. The sequencing here drew on blood, taken from a patient treated with checkpoint blockade. The receptors originated from a human donor with melanoma.

The chain couples TRBV5-4 to TRBJ2-1, with 9 bases aligning to TRBD2. This CDR3 contains 15 residues. CDR1 and CDR2 (germline): SGHNT, YYREEE (reference sequence). V lost 0 bases to trimming and J lost 2 bases; unmatched junction nucleotides: 0. This CDR3 is CASSLGLAAYNEQFF. In nucleotides, the CDR3 is TGTGCCAGCAGCTTGGGACTAGCGGCCTACAATGAGCAGTTCTTC.

In regard to this clone: Its ends do not fully match the called genes, so a read error is possible. CDR3 residues: CASSYSGRFWDF. In DNA form, the CDR3 reads TGTGCCAGCAGTTACTCCGGGAGGTTCTGGGACTTC. The V and J genes are TRBV6-5 and TRBJ2-5, with 7 bases matching TRBD2. Per the germline V gene, CDR1 is MNHEY and CDR2 is SVGAGI. The CDR3 has 12 residues.

The chain combines TRBV7-2 with TRBJ2-7; no reliable D call. Per germline, CDR1 SGHTA and CDR2 FQGNSA. This CDR3 has 12 residues. V was clipped by 5 bases and J by 3 bases, with 8 bases between them. The CDR3 DNA sequence: TGTGCCAGCAGCCTCACAAACTACGAGCAGTACTTC. Protein sequence: CASSLTNYEQYF.

The chain employs TRBV7-8 and TRBJ1-4, with D unresolved. The CDR3 is 14 amino acids. V was cut by 5 bases and J by 0 bases, with 7 bases left in between. The germline V gene has CDR1 SGHVS and CDR2 FQNEAQ. The CDR3 sequence: CASSPQATNEKLFF. CDR3 DNA: TGTGCCAGCAGCCCACAAGCAACTAATGAAAAACTGTTTTTT.

The V and J genes are TRBV11-2 and TRBJ2-5; 14 bases agree with TRBD2. The germline V gene encodes CDR1 SGHAT and CDR2 FQNNGV. This CDR3 is 18 amino acids long. After removal of 3 bases from V and 5 bases from J, the junction contained 11 bases not matched to a gene. As DNA, the CDR3 is TGTGCCAGCAGCTTTGGGACTAGCGGGAGACGGGTGGGGGAGACCCAGTACTTC. It is translated as CASSFGTSGRRVGETQYF.

The CDR3 loop is CASSLGHGQGVGTGEAFF. CDR3 nucleotides: TGTGCCAGCAGCTTGGGCCACGGACAGGGCGTCGGAACAGGTGAAGCTTTCTTT. The rearrangement joins TRBV7-9 to TRBJ1-1; 8 bases are a match to TRBD1. CDR1 and CDR2 (germline): SEHNR, FQNEAQ (reference sequence). V was clipped by 3 bases and J by 7 bases; unmatched bases: 19. This CDR3 contains 18 residues.

The chain joins TRBV6-1 to TRBJ2-5; TRBD2 agrees at 8 bases. This CDR3 spans 18 amino acids. V was clipped by 4 bases and J by 5 bases; unmatched bases: 18. In germline, CDR1 is MNHNS, CDR2 SASEGT. The CDR3 bases are TGTGCCAGCAGTGGAGAGGTGACGGGAGGGCCGGAAGTTGAGACCCAGTACTTC. This codes for CASSGEVTGGPEVETQYF.

This clone is a singleton in its sample. The rearrangement uses TRBV28 and TRBJ1-6; D may be TRBD1 (5 bases). Germline V gene lookup returns CDR1 MDHEN and CDR2 SYDVKM. The length of the CDR3 is 13 residues. The V gene lost 6 bases and the J gene lost 10 bases, with 13 bases spanning the gap. CDR3 protein: CASSTQGSSPLHF. The CDR3 DNA follows: TGTGCCAGCAGCACGCAGGGTTCCTCACCCCTCCACTTT.

The rearrangement uses TRBV19 and TRBJ2-7, with 13 bases aligning to TRBD2. The CDR3 contains 17 residues. J was trimmed by 6 bases and V by 5 bases; bases with no gene match: 13. CDR1 and CDR2 (germline): LNHDA, SQIVND (reference sequence). The CDR3, as DNA: TGTGCCAGTAGTTCCAGGGGACTAGCGGGATTCCTGGGCGAGCAGTACTTC. Encoded protein: CASSSRGLAGFLGEQYF.

This clone was observed once. The chain links TRBV18 to TRBJ1-2, with a possible D match to TRBD1 (5 bases). CDR3 length: 15 residues. Trimming shortened V by 4 bases and J by 3 bases, and 15 bases separated the two germline ends. CDR1 is KGHSH and CDR2 is LQKENI in the germline V gene. CDR3 sequence reads: CASSRGDPRDYGYTF. The CDR3 region has the DNA TGTGCCAGCTCACGGGGGGACCCCAGAGACTATGGCTACACCTTC. Full variable domain (rest looked up from reference TRBV18 and TRBJ1-2): NAGVMQNPRHLVRRRGQEARLRCSPMKGHSHVYWYRQLPEEGLKFMVYLQKENIIDESGMPKERFSAEFPKEGPSILRIQQVVRGDSAAYFCASSRGDPRDYGYTFGSGTRLTVV.

This chain uses TRBV2 with TRBJ2-1; D is unclear. Germline V CDR1 and CDR2: SNHLY, FYNNEI. The V gene lost 9 bases and the J gene lost 0 bases, with 9 bases spanning the gap. The CDR3 loop spans 13 amino acids. The CDR3 spells CASGWSSYNEQFF. Written as DNA, the CDR3 is TGTGCCAGTGGGTGGAGCTCCTACAATGAGCAGTTCTTC.

This rearrangement joins TRBV7-8 to TRBJ1-5; 8 nucleotides align to TRBD1. With V trimmed by 6 bases and J by 0 bases, 4 bases remained unmatched. Germline V gives CDR1 SGHVS, CDR2 FQNEAQ. This CDR3 comprises 15 residues. Here the CDR3 DNA reads TGTGCCAGCAGTCTACAGGGGGATAGCAATCAGCCCCAGCATTTT. Residues: CASSLQGDSNQPQHF.

The chain combines TRBV11-3 with TRBJ2-3, with D perhaps TRBD2 (6 bases). CDR1 and CDR2 (germline): SGHNT, YENEEA. This CDR3 has 14 amino acids. Trimming took off 1 base at V and 6 bases at J, with 11 bases between the two ends. The CDR3 nucleotides read TGTGCCAGCAGCTTAGGAGGGGAGGAGGATACGCAGTATTTT. Protein product: CASSLGGEEDTQYF.

The table lists this clone with a count of one. This rearrangement joins TRBV6-6 to TRBJ2-2; TRBD2 matches at 8 bases. The CDR3 has 14 residues. The V and J ends lost 8 bases and 4 bases, in that order; junction bases with no gene match: 6. Germline V CDR1 and CDR2: MNHNY, SVGAGI (reference sequence). The CDR3 region has the DNA TGTGCCAGCGTGGACCGGGGGGGCACCGGGGAGCTGTTTTTT. Translated, it gives CASVDRGGTGELFF.

This chain connects TRBV28 to TRBJ2-1, with D perhaps TRBD2 (6 bases). This CDR3 is built from 14 residues. Germline V CDR1 and CDR2: MDHEN, SYDVKM. Trimming removed 6 bases at V and 0 bases at J, with 9 bases between. The CDR3 nucleotides read TGTGCCAGCAGAGTCGGGGGCTCCTACAATGAGCAGTTCTTC. Protein product: CASRVGGSYNEQFF.

This clone was detected a few times. V and J are TRBV6-6 and TRBJ1-1; D gene uncertain. The CDR3 contains 12 residues. In germline, CDR1 is MNHNY, CDR2 SVGAGI (reference sequence). The V end lost 5 bases, the J end lost 11 bases, and 15 bases lay between the germline ends. CDR3 DNA: TGTGCCAGCAGTACTAGGGCAGGTTTTGCTTTCTTT. Its translation is CASSTRAGFAFF.

This chain links TRBV5-8 with TRBJ2-3; D remains unclear. The V end was cut by 0 bases, the J end by 5 bases, with 4 bases between. There are 12 residues in the CDR3. The germline gives CDR1 SGHTS, CDR2 YDEGEE. This chain's CDR3 is CASSLALDTQYF. For the CDR3, the DNA is TGTGCCAGCAGCTTGGCCCTAGATACGCAGTATTTT.

The rearrangement uses TRBV7-2 and TRBJ2-2; 11 bases are shared with TRBD2. The CDR3 sequence is 16 residues long. CDR1 SGHTA and CDR2 FQGNSA come from the germline V gene. Trimming removed 2 bases from V and 5 bases from J; junction bases left unmatched: 4. CDR3 in amino acids: CASSLLAGGQTGELFF. Written as DNA, the CDR3 is TGTGCCAGCAGCTTATTAGCGGGAGGGCAGACCGGGGAGCTGTTTTTT.

The genes are TRBV6-6 and TRBJ1-1; TRBD1 might be the D (6 bases). The CDR3 is made up of 13 amino acids. Germline assignment: CDR1 MNHNY and CDR2 SVGAGI (reference sequence). V was trimmed by 8 bases and J by 0 bases, leaving 10 bases between them. For the CDR3, the DNA is TGTGCCAGCGAAACAGGGATGAACACTGAAGCTTTCTTT. Translation gives CASETGMNTEAFF.

For this clone: At the DNA level, this CDR3 is encoded by other sequences in the same sample as well. V and J are TRBV11-2 and TRBJ2-2, with 11 bases fitting TRBD2. Germline CDR1 is SGHAT and CDR2 is FQNNGV. Trimming at V came to 0 bases and at J to 5 bases, leaving 5 bases not matched to a gene. CDR3 length: 17 amino acids. Here the CDR3 DNA reads TGTGCCAGCAGCTTAGAACTAGCGGGAGCAGGAACCGGGGAGCTGTTTTTT. It encodes CASSLELAGAGTGELFF. The variable domain in full, completed from reference TRBV11-2 and TRBJ2-2, reads EAGVAQSPRYKIIEKRQSVAFWCNPISGHATLYWYQQILGQGPKLLIQFQNNGVVDDSQLPKDRFSAERLKGVDSTLKIQPAKLEDSAVYLCASSLELAGAGTGELFFGEGSRLTVL.

J is TRBJ1-2 and V is TRBV6-5, with a possible D match to TRBD1 (5 bases). The V and J ends lost 4 bases and 8 bases respectively, with 14 bases between them. The CDR3 is made up of 13 amino acids. Per germline, CDR1 MNHEY and CDR2 SVGAGI. The CDR3 DNA sequence: TGTGCCAGCAGTTCAAACGGGGCGGGCGGCTACACCTTC. It translates to CASSSNGAGGYTF.

The chain couples TRBV9 to TRBJ2-1; TRBD2 matches 10 bases. The CDR3 contains 15 residues. CDR1 SGDLS and CDR2 YYNGEE come from the germline V gene. With V trimmed by 0 bases and J by 10 bases, 7 bases remained unmatched. The CDR3 region has the DNA TGTGCCAGCAGCGTAGTCCCTAGCGGGGGCTCGGAGCAGTTCTTC. Translated: CASSVVPSGGSEQFF.

There are a few counts of this clone. The gene calls are TRBV18 and TRBJ1-5, with D tentatively TRBD1 (6 bases). V was trimmed by 3 bases and J by 7 bases, leaving 16 bases between them. Germline-derived CDR1 and CDR2 are KGHSH and LQKENI. CDR3 size: 15 residues. The CDR3 protein is CASSPSGGAGQPQHF. For the CDR3, the DNA is TGTGCCAGCTCACCCTCCGGGGGCGCAGGGCAGCCCCAGCATTTT.

The gene calls are TRBV28 and TRBJ2-3, with D perhaps matching TRBD1 (5 bases). The germline V gene has CDR1 MDHEN and CDR2 SYDVKM. V lost 8 bases to trimming and J lost 5 bases, with 17 bases between them. The CDR3 has 14 amino acids. In DNA form, the CDR3 reads TGTGCCAGCGGAGAATTGGTCCAGGGAGATACGCAGTATTTT. This encodes CASGELVQGDTQYF.

V gene TRBV19 combines with J gene TRBJ1-6, with unresolved D. CDR1 and CDR2 (germline): LNHDA, SQIVND (reference sequence). The CDR3 has 17 amino acids. The V end lost 3 bases, the J end lost 6 bases, and 18 bases lay between the germline ends. The CDR3 loop reads CASSIYGSAGGNSPLHF. CDR3 nucleotide sequence: TGTGCCAGTAGTATTTACGGCTCGGCAGGCGGTAATTCACCCCTCCACTTT.

The chain joins TRBV28 to TRBJ2-1; 7 nucleotides align to TRBD2. This CDR3 contains 13 residues. Germline CDR1 is MDHEN and CDR2 is SYDVKM. V lost 6 bases and J lost 5; bases outside the gene matches: 4. DNA for the CDR3: TGTGCCAGCAGAACCGGGACTAACAATGAGCAGTTCTTC. Its protein product is CASRTGTNNEQFF.

The chain is built from TRBV19 and TRBJ2-5; D tentatively fits TRBD1 or TRBD2 (5 bases each). The germline CDR1 and CDR2 sequences are LNHDA and SQIVND (reference sequence). The CDR3 is 15 residues long. Trimming cost V 3 bases and J 4 bases, with 15 bases left between them. CDR3 DNA sequence: TGTGCCAGTAGTATCAATACAGGAGGCCGAGAGACCCAGTACTTC. Translating gives CASSINTGGRETQYF.